Detailed here is one TCR beta chain. Antigen unknown. This sample was taken from a study of T cell responses to AZD1222 COVID-19 vaccine. Whole-study results and caveats: Donors skewed white British and female; clonal diversity was possibly underestimated.

This CDR3 is built from 12 residues. V was pared by 4 bases and J by 12 bases, with 13 bases between. Repertoires were generated with immunoSEQ multiplex PCR, while TCRdb's copy carries only in-frame clones and drops some. The sample contains more than 150,000 clones, approximately 91% of which appear only once. The chain combines TRBV12-3 or TRBV12-4 with TRBJ2-1; D gene uncertain. The sample in question was peripheral blood, obtained 28 days after the second AZD1222 dose. This receptor was obtained from an adult who received the AZD1222 COVID-19 vaccine. The CDR3 loop is CASSSDLIRQFF. Here the CDR3 DNA reads TGTGCCAGCAGTTCGGATTTAATCAGGCAGTTCTTC.